The 21 T cell receptor beta chains given below trace back to one sample, sequenced in a study of T cell changes during pregnancy in multiple sclerosis. Using immunoSEQ multiplex PCR, the repertoire was profiled, and TCRdb retains in-frame clones only, with some absent. Of approximately 44,000 clones in the sample, 91% were seen once. The sequencing used CD4+ T cells from peripheral blood mononuclear cells, collected before pregnancy. The origin of the receptors is a female donor with multiple sclerosis, enrolled in a pregnancy study.

The chain recombines TRBV9 with TRBJ2-6, with TRBD1 identical over 11 bases. The CDR3 is 17 residues long. In germline, CDR1 is SGDLS, CDR2 YYNGEE. V gave up 4 bases and J gave up 3 bases; unmatched junction bases: 6. The DNA of the CDR3 is TGTGCCAGCAGCCCGGGACAGGGGGTAGGTGGGGCCAACGTCCTGACTTTC. Protein sequence: CASSPGQGVGGANVLTF.

The CDR3 loop reads CASSAHWGGYTGELFF. CDR3 sequence (DNA): TGTGCCAGCAGCGCTCATTGGGGGGGATATACCGGGGAGCTGTTTTTT. The V call is TRBV9, the J call TRBJ2-2; TRBD2 matches 7 bases. The CDR3 is 16 amino acids. V lost 3 bases to trimming and J lost 5 bases; unmatched junction nucleotides: 10. Germline V lookup: CDR1 SGDLS, CDR2 YYNGEE.

V and J are TRBV7-2 and TRBJ2-3; the D gene is possibly TRBD1 (5 bases). Per germline, CDR1 SGHTA and CDR2 FQGNSA. This CDR3 comprises 16 residues. V was shortened by 4 bases and J by 7 bases, with 21 bases between the two germline ends. CDR3 sequence: CASSWVSSREWNTQYF. The CDR3 nucleotides are TGTGCCAGCAGCTGGGTGTCGAGCAGGGAATGGAATACGCAGTATTTT.

The chain has TRBV21-1 and TRBJ1-1; the listed D gene, TRBD1, was not tested against the DNA. TRBV21-1 is a pseudogene. The CDR3 is made up of 18 amino acids. The CDR3 nucleotides read TGTGCCAGCAGCAAGCCCAGACAGGTCACAATTTCCGCTTCTGAGGCTTTCTTT. This sequence encodes CASSKPRQVTISASEAFF.

This chain connects TRBV10-3 to TRBJ1-3, with 7 bases aligning to TRBD1. The J segment lost 2 bases and the V segment lost 3 bases, leaving 4 bases of the junction unmatched. The V gene's germline CDR1 is ENHRY and CDR2 SYGVKD. The CDR3 length is 15 residues. The CDR3 nucleotides are TGTGCCATCAGTGAAAAAGGGGGCGCTGGAAACACCATATATTTT. It encodes CAISEKGGAGNTIYF.

The chain has TRBV7-3 and TRBJ1-2; no reliable D call. Germline assignment: CDR1 SGHTA and CDR2 FQGTGA. The CDR3 runs to 12 residues. The V and J ends lost 5 bases and 6 bases respectively, with 10 bases between them. CDR3 in DNA: TGTGCCAGCAGCCTCAGCGGCGATGGCTACACCTTC. This encodes CASSLSGDGYTF.

This chain connects TRBV5-1 to TRBJ1-1, with D maybe TRBD1 (6 bases). Germline values: CDR1 SGHRS, CDR2 YFSETQ. This CDR3 comprises 15 residues. V was cut by 3 bases and J by 1 base, with 13 bases left in between. In DNA form, the CDR3 reads TGCGCCAGCAGCTGGGGGACATTTCCGAACACTGAAGCTTTCTTT. Protein sequence: CASSWGTFPNTEAFF. The variable domain in full, with the rest retrieved from reference TRBV5-1 and TRBJ1-1, is KAGVTQTPRYLIKTRGQQVTLSCSPISGHRSVSWYQQTPGQGLQFLFEYFSETQRNKGNFPGRFSGRQFSNSRSEMNVSTLELGDSALYLCASSWGTFPNTEAFFGQGTRLTVV.

The chain is built from TRBV11-1 and TRBJ1-2, with TRBD1 matching over 11 bases. The V gene's germline CDR1 is SGHAT and CDR2 FQDESV (reference sequence). Trimming took 4 bases from V and 3 from J; bases not matched to a gene: 4. This CDR3 contains 15 residues. CDR3 nucleotide sequence: TGTGCCAGCAGCTCCGGACAGGGGGCTCACTATGGCTACACCTTC. It yields the protein CASSSGQGAHYGYTF.

The chain uses TRBV19 and TRBJ1-1, with D perhaps TRBD1 (6 bases). CDR3 length equals 14 residues. V lost 6 bases and J 3 bases, leaving 14 bases between the germline ends. Per germline, CDR1 LNHDA and CDR2 SQIVND (reference sequence). The CDR3 region has the DNA TGTGCCAGTAGGTACAGGGCGATGGACACTGAAGCTTTCTTT. Encoded protein: CASRYRAMDTEAFF.

The chain couples TRBV19 to TRBJ1-1; D is unresolved. Germline CDR1 is LNHDA and CDR2 is SQIVND (reference sequence). The V end lost 8 bases, the J end lost 6 bases, and 16 bases lay between the germline ends. This CDR3 is built from 13 residues. CDR3 in amino acids: CASAIGLEAEAFF. The CDR3 region has the DNA TGTGCCAGTGCGATAGGGCTGGAGGCTGAAGCTTTCTTT.

V gene TRBV15 combines with J gene TRBJ2-1; a weak D match, TRBD2 (6 bases). The CDR3 totals 16 residues. Trimming stripped 0 bases from V and 2 bases from J, with 11 bases between. Germline CDR1 and CDR2: LNHNV and YYDKDF (reference sequence). The CDR3 region has the DNA TGTGCCACCAGCAGAGAGGGGGGTGGGGCCTACAATGAGCAGTTCTTC. Encoded protein: CATSREGGGAYNEQFF.

The rearrangement links TRBV12-5 to TRBJ1-5; tentative D call: TRBD1 (5 bases). The CDR3 is 15 amino acids. The V gene's germline CDR1 is LGHNT and CDR2 FRNRAP. V shed 3 bases and J shed 6 bases, with 15 bases lying between them. The CDR3 DNA sequence: TGTGCTAGTGGTTTTATTGGGGGGGAATCTCAGCCCCAGCATTTT. The encoded protein is CASGFIGGESQPQHF.

This rearrangement joins TRBV5-6 to TRBJ2-5, with a possible D match to TRBD1 (5 bases). This CDR3 comprises 11 residues. The V end lost 3 bases, the J end lost 5 bases, and 5 bases lay between the germline ends. Looked up from germline, CDR1 is SGHDT and CDR2 is YYEEEE. The CDR3 nucleotides are TGTGCCAGCAGCTCAGGGGAGACCCAGTACTTC. This gives the protein CASSSGETQYF.

This sequence joins TRBV29-1 and TRBJ1-1; TRBD1 aligns across 7 bases. Germline V gene data show CDR1 as SQVTM and CDR2 as ANQGSEA. The CDR3 spans 13 residues. V was pared by 7 bases and J by 3 bases, with 8 bases of the junction left unmatched. Written as DNA, the CDR3 is TGCAGCGCCCAGACAGGGTGGGACACTGAAGCTTTCTTT. Its protein product is CSAQTGWDTEAFF.

The chain employs TRBV7-2 and TRBJ2-7, with D hard to call. Germline-derived CDR1 and CDR2 are SGHTA and FQGNSA. The V and J ends lost 0 bases and 9 bases respectively, with 15 bases between them. There are 14 residues in the CDR3. DNA for the CDR3: TGTGCCAGCAGCTTAGCGGGCTCCGGCCTTAGGCAGTACTTC. This sequence encodes CASSLAGSGLRQYF. Looking up the rest from reference TRBV7-2 and TRBJ2-7 gives the full variable domain: GAGVSQSPSNKVTEKGKDVELRCDPISGHTALYWYRQSLGQGLEFLIYFQGNSAPDKSGLPSDRFSAERTGGSVSTLTIQRTQQEDSAVYLCASSLAGSGLRQYFGPGTRLTVT.

The chain combines TRBV6-1 with TRBJ2-2; maybe TRBD1 (6 bases). Germline V gene lookup returns CDR1 MNHNS and CDR2 SASEGT. The germline V and J ends were trimmed by 6 bases and 4 bases, with 12 bases remaining between them. The CDR3 runs 14 residues. Written as DNA, the CDR3 is TGTGCCAGCAGAACAGGGTGGGGCACCGGGGAGCTGTTTTTT. It encodes CASRTGWGTGELFF.

This sequence joins TRBV30 and TRBJ1-3; TRBD1 is a possible D gene (5 bases). Germline values: CDR1 GTSNPN, CDR2 SVGIG (reference sequence). This CDR3 spans 15 amino acids. V lost 3 bases and J 1 base, leaving 13 bases between the germline ends. CDR3 amino acids: CAWSREGRSGNTIYF. The DNA for the CDR3 is TGTGCCTGGAGCCGGGAGGGGAGATCTGGAAACACCATATATTTT.

The chain carries TRBV7-3 and TRBJ2-3, with TRBD2 matching 13 bases. The CDR3 has 16 residues. V lost 5 bases, J lost 4 bases, and 6 bases stayed unmatched. Germline V gene sequence: CDR1 SGHTA, CDR2 FQGTGA. CDR3 amino acids: CASSQRTSGGPDTQYF. In nucleotides, the CDR3 is TGTGCCAGCAGCCAGAGGACTAGCGGGGGCCCAGATACGCAGTATTTT.

The chain combines TRBV5-4 with TRBJ2-1, with D possibly TRBD1 on 8 matching bases. Germline V gives CDR1 SGHNT, CDR2 YYREEE (reference sequence). The V end lost 6 bases, the J end lost 4 bases, and 17 bases lay between the germline ends. The CDR3 sequence is 15 residues long. CDR3 coding DNA: TGTGCCAGCACCAGGGGGGGGACAGGATACAATGAGCAGTTCTTC. Translating gives CASTRGGTGYNEQFF.

The genes are TRBV7-2 and TRBJ2-4, with 7 bases that match TRBD2. Germline values: CDR1 SGHTA, CDR2 FQGNSA. The CDR3 loop spans 15 amino acids. Trimming took 5 bases from V and 9 from J; bases not matched to a gene: 13. DNA for the CDR3: TGTGCCAGCAGCCCCGGGACTACCCACTGGGGCATTCAGTACTTC. This encodes CASSPGTTHWGIQYF. The whole variable domain, filled in from reference TRBV7-2 and TRBJ2-4, reads GAGVSQSPSNKVTEKGKDVELRCDPISGHTALYWYRQSLGQGLEFLIYFQGNSAPDKSGLPSDRFSAERTGGSVSTLTIQRTQQEDSAVYLCASSPGTTHWGIQYFGAGTRLSVL.

The chain links TRBV30 to TRBJ1-1; no firm D call. The CDR3 contains 14 residues. V gave up 2 bases and J gave up 6 bases, with 16 bases separating them. Germline V lookup: CDR1 GTSNPN, CDR2 SVGIG (reference sequence). The CDR3 sequence: CAWSLRVTKPEAFF. The CDR3 region has the DNA TGTGCCTGGAGTCTACGGGTTACCAAGCCTGAAGCTTTCTTT.